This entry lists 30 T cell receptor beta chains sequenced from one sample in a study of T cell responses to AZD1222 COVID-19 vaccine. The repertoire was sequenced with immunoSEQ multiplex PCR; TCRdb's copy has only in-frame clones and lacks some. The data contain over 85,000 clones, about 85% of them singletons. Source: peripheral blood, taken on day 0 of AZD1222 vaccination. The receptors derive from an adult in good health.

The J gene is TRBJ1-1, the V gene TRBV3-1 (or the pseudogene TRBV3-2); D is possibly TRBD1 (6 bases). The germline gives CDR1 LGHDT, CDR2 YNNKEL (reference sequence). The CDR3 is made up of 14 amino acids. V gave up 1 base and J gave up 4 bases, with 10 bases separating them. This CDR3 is CASSQGGGVTEAFF. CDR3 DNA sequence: TGTGCCAGCAGCCAAGGGGGGGGCGTCACTGAAGCTTTCTTT.

Here the CDR3 DNA reads TGCAGCGTTGAGCTACAGGGAAACGAGCAGTACTTC. It translates to CSVELQGNEQYF. The J gene is TRBJ2-7, the V gene TRBV29-1; TRBD1 is a possible D gene (6 bases). This CDR3 contains 12 residues. Deletions cut 3 bases from V and 5 bases from J, with 11 bases between. Germline V CDR1 and CDR2: SQVTM, ANQGSEA.

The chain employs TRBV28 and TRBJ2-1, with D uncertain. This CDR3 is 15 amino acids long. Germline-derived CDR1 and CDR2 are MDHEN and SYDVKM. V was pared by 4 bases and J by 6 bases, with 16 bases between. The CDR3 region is CASSSPGSVGNEQFF. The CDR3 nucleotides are TGTGCCAGCAGTTCACCCGGGTCGGTGGGCAATGAGCAGTTCTTC.

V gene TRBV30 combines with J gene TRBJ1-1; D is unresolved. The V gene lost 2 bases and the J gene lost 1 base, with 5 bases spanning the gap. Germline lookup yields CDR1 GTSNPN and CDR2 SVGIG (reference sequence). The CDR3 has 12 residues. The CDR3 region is CAWSWGNTEAFF. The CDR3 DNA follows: TGTGCCTGGAGTTGGGGGAACACTGAAGCTTTCTTT.

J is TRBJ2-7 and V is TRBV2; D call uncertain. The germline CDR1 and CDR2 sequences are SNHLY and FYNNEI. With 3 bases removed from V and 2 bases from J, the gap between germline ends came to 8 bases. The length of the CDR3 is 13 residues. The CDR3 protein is CASSENGAYEQYF. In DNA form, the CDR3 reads TGTGCCAGCAGTGAGAATGGGGCCTACGAGCAGTACTTC.

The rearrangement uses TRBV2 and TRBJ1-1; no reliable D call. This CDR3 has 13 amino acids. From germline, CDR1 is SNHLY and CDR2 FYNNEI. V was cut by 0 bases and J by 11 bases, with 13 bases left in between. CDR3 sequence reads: CASSEAVGSYAFF. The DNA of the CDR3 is TGTGCCAGCAGTGAAGCTGTGGGCAGTTACGCTTTCTTT. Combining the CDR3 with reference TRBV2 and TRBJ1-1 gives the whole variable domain EPEVTQTPSHQVTQMGQEVILRCVPISNHLYFYWYRQILGQKVEFLVSFYNNEISEKSEIFDDQFSVERPDGSNFTLKIRSTKLEDSAMYFCASSEAVGSYAFFGQGTRLTVV.

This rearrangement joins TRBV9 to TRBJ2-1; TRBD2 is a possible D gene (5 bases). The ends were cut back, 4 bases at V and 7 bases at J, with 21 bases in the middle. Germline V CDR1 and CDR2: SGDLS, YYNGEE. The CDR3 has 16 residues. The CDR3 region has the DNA TGTGCCAGCAGCCCTTTTAGCGCAAACGACCGGAATGAGCAGTTCTTC. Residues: CASSPFSANDRNEQFF.

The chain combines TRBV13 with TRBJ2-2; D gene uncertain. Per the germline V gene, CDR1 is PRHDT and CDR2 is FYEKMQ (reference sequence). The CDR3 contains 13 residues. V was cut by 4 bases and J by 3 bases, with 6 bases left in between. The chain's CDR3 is CASSWADTGELFF. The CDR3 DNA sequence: TGTGCCAGCAGCTGGGCGGACACCGGGGAGCTGTTTTTT.

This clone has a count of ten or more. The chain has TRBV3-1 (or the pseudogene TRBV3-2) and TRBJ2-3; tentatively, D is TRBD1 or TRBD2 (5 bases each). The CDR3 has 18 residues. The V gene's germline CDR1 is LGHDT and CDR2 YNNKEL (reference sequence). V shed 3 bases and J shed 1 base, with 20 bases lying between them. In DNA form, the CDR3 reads TGTGCCAGCAGCCAGAAAGGTCCCCGCGTGGGGGGCACAGATACGCAGTATTTT. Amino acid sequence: CASSQKGPRVGGTDTQYF.

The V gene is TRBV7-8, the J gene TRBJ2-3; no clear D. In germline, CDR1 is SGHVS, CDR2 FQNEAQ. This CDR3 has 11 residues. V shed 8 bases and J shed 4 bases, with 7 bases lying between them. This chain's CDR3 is CASGFSDTQYF. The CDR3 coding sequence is TGTGCCAGCGGATTCTCAGATACGCAGTATTTT.

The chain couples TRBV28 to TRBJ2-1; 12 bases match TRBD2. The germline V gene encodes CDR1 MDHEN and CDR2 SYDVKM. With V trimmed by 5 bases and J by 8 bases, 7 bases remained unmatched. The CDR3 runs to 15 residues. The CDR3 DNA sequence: TGTGCCAGCAGTACCCCTAGCGGGGGGGCCGATGAGCAGTTCTTC. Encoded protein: CASSTPSGGADEQFF.

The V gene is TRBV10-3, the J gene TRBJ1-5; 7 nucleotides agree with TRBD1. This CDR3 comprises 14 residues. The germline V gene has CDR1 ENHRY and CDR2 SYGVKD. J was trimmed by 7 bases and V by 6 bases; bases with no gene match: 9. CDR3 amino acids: CAISLDRDSQPQHF. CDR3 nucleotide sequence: TGTGCCATCAGCCTTGACAGGGACAGCCAGCCCCAGCATTTT.

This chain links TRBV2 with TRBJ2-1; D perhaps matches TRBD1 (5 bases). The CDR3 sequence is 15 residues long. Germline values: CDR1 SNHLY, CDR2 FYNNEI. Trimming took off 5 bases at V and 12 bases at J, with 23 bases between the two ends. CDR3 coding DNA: TGTGCCAGCAGTTTAGACAGTGCCTCACCGACCAGGCAGTTCTTC. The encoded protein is CASSLDSASPTRQFF.

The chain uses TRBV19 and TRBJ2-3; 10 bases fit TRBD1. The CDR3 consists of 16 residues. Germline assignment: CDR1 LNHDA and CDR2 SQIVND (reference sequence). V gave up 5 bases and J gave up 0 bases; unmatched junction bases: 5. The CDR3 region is CASSASGQGSTDTQYF. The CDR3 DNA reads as TGTGCCAGTAGTGCCTCGGGACAGGGGAGCACAGATACGCAGTATTTT.

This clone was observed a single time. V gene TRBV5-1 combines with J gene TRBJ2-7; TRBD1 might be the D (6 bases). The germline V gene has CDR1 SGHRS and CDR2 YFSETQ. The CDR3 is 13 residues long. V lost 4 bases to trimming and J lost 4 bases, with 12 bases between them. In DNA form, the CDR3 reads TGCGCCAGCAGCCCCTTGACAGGATACGAGCAGTACTTC. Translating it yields CASSPLTGYEQYF.

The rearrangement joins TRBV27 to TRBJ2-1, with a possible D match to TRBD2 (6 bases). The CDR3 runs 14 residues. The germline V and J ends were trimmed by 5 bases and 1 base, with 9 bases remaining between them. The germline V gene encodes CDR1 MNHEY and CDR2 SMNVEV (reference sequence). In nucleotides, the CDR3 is TGTGCCAGCAGTGGAGGGACTTCCTACAATGAGCAGTTCTTC. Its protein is CASSGGTSYNEQFF.

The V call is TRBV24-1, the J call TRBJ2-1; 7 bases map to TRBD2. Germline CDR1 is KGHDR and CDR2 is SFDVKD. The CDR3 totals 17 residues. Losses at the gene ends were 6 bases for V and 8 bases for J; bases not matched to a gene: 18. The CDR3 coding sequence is TGTGCCACCAGTCAGGCCGGCGGGAGAAAGGTTAGGGATGAGCAGTTCTTC. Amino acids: CATSQAGGRKVRDEQFF.

The CDR3 bases are TGTGCCATCAGTGTGGCGACTAGCGGGAGGGCCGATGAGCAGTTCTTC. Amino acid sequence: CAISVATSGRADEQFF. V is TRBV10-3 and J is TRBJ2-1; 14 bases match TRBD2. The CDR3 loop spans 16 amino acids. The germline V gene encodes CDR1 ENHRY and CDR2 SYGVKD. V was pared by 4 bases and J by 8 bases, with 7 bases of the junction left unmatched.

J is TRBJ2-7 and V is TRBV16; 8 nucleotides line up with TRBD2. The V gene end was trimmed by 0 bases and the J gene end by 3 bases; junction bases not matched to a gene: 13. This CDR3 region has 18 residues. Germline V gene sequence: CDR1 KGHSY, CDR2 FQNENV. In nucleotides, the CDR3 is TGTGCCAGCAGCCAATCTTTCATTGCAGCGGGGGCGATCTACGAGCAGTACTTC. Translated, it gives CASSQSFIAAGAIYEQYF.

Here the CDR3 reads CASSPSGRERETQYF. The CDR3 coding sequence is TGCGCCAGCAGCCCTTCCGGCAGGGAAAGGGAGACCCAGTACTTC. The V gene is TRBV4-3, the J gene TRBJ2-5; D is perhaps TRBD1 (5 bases). The CDR3 totals 15 residues. CDR1 is LGHNA and CDR2 is YSLEER in the germline V gene. V shed 4 bases and J shed 5 bases, with 17 bases lying between them.

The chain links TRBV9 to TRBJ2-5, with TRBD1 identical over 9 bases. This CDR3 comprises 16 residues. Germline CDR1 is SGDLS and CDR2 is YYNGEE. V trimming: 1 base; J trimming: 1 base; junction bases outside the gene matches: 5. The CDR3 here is CASSVMGQGGQETQYF. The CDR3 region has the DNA TGTGCCAGCAGCGTAATGGGACAGGGCGGCCAAGAGACCCAGTACTTC.

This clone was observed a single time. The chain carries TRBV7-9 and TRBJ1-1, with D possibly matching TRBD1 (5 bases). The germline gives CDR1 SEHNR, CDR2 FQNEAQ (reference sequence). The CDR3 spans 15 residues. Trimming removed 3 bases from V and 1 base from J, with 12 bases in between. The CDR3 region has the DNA TGTGCCAGCAGCTTTAGGGACCGACCGAACACTGAAGCTTTCTTT. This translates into CASSFRDRPNTEAFF.

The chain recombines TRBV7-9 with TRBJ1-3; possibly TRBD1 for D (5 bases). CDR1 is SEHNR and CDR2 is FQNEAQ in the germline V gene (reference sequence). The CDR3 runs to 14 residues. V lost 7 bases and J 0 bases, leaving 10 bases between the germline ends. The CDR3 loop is CASTPGDSGNTIYF. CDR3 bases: TGTGCCAGCACTCCGGGGGACTCTGGAAACACCATATATTTT.

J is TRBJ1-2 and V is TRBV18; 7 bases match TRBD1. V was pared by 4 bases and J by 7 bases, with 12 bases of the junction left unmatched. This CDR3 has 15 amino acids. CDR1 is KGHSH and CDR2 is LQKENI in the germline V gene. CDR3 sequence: CASSLQPTGSGGYTF. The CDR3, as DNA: TGTGCCAGCTCACTCCAGCCGACAGGGAGTGGTGGCTACACCTTC.

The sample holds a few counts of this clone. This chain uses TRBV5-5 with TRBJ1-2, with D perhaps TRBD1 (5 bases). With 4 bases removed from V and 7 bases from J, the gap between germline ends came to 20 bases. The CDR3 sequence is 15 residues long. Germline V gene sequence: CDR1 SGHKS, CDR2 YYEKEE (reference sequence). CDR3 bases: TGTGCCAGCAGCCGGAGGGAGCAAGCGAGGGGTGGCTACACCTTC. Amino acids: CASSRREQARGGYTF.

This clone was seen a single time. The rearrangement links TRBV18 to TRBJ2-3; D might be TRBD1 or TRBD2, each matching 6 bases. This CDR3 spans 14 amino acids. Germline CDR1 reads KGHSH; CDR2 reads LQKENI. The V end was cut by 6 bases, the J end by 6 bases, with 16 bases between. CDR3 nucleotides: TGTGCCAGCTCCCTCGGGGGCCCCATGGATACGCAGTATTTT. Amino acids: CASSLGGPMDTQYF.

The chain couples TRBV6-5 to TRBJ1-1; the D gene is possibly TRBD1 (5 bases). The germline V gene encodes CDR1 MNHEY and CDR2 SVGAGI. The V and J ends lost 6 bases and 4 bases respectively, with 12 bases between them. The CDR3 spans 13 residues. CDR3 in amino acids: CASRLTGPTEAFF. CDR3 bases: TGTGCCAGCAGACTGACGGGGCCCACTGAAGCTTTCTTT.

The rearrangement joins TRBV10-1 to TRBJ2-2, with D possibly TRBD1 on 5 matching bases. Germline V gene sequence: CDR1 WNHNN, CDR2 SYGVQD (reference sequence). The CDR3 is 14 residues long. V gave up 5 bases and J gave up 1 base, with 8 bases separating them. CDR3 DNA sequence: TGCGCCAGCAGTCCAAGGGGGAACACCGGGGAGCTGTTTTTT. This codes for CASSPRGNTGELFF.

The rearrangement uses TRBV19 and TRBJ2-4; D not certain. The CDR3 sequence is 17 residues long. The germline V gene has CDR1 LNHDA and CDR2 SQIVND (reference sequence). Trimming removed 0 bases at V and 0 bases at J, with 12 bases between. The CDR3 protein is CASSIDGVGVAKNIQYF. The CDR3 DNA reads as TGTGCCAGTAGTATAGATGGGGTCGGCGTAGCCAAAAACATTCAGTACTTC.

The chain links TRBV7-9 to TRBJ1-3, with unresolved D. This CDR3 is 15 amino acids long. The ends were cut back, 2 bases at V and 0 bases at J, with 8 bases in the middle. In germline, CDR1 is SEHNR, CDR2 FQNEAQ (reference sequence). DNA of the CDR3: TGTGCCAGCAGCTTAAGCCGGGCCTCTGGAAACACCATATATTTT. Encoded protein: CASSLSRASGNTIYF.